These 29 T cell receptor beta chains originate from one sample sequenced in a study of vaccination effects on CD4 cells after COVID-19. The table came from immunoSEQ multiplex PCR; TCRdb's copy has only in-frame clones and leaves some out. The table shows roughly 56,000 clones, with roughly 72% occurring only once. These TCRs' antigens remain unknown. Viral peptide pool expansion of antigen-specific CD4+ T cells preceded sequencing in the ViraFEST assay. The culture ran for 10 days, and then CD4+ T cells were isolated. As their vaccination, participants received two doses of either BNT162b2 or mRNA-1273. Sequenced material: CD4+ T cells from PBMCs cultured with HCoV-229E spike peptides, taken after COVID-19 vaccination. These receptors all stem from a human donor who received a COVID-19 vaccine.

CDR3 residues: CASSQDMERGGPDTQYF. CDR3 DNA sequence: TGTGCCAGCAGCCAAGATATGGAGCGGGGGGGCCCGGATACGCAGTATTTT. The chain employs TRBV3-1 (or the pseudogene TRBV3-2) and TRBJ2-3; 10 positions agree with TRBD2. V was pared by 0 bases and J by 6 bases, with 9 bases of the junction left unmatched. CDR1 is LGHDT, CDR2 YNNKEL, per germline (reference sequence). This CDR3 contains 17 residues.

This clone turned up a few times. The V call is TRBV5-1, the J call TRBJ2-2, with 12 bases aligning to TRBD2. From germline, CDR1 is SGHRS and CDR2 YFSETQ. V shed 2 bases and J 8 bases; nucleotides not matched to a gene: 1. CDR3 length: 14 amino acids. In DNA form, the CDR3 reads TGCGCCAGCAGCTTCGGGACTAGCGGGGGGGAGCTGTTTTTT. Amino acids: CASSFGTSGGELFF. The complete variable domain, with remaining parts taken from reference TRBV5-1 and TRBJ2-2, reads KAGVTQTPRYLIKTRGQQVTLSCSPISGHRSVSWYQQTPGQGLQFLFEYFSETQRNKGNFPGRFSGRQFSNSRSEMNVSTLELGDSALYLCASSFGTSGGELFFGEGSRLTVL.

The chain joins TRBV9 to TRBJ2-1, with D unclear. Trimming cost V 0 bases and J 6 bases, with 10 bases left between them. Per the germline V gene, CDR1 is SGDLS and CDR2 is YYNGEE. The CDR3 contains 14 residues. DNA of the CDR3: TGTGCCAGCAGCGTAGCTCCGGACCGCAATGAGCAGTTCTTC. It codes for CASSVAPDRNEQFF.

The chain recombines TRBV3-1 (or the pseudogene TRBV3-2) with TRBJ2-3; 15 nucleotides align to TRBD2. V lost 5 bases to trimming and J lost 3 bases; unmatched junction nucleotides: 9. CDR3 length: 18 amino acids. The germline V gene has CDR1 LGHDT and CDR2 YNNKEL (reference sequence). CDR3 sequence: CASSREGLAGGGTDTQYF. The CDR3 DNA reads as TGTGCCAGCAGCAGGGAGGGACTAGCGGGGGGAGGGACAGATACGCAGTATTTT.

This clone has just a few counts. The chain has TRBV5-4 and TRBJ1-5; the match to TRBD1 covers 11 bases. The trim removed 0 bases at V and 4 bases at J, leaving 3 bases unmatched. There are 16 residues in the CDR3. CDR1 is SGHNT and CDR2 is YYREEE in the germline V gene (reference sequence). The CDR3 DNA reads TGTGCCAGCAGCTTGGCCGGGACAGGGGGTAATCAGCCCCAGCATTTT. It translates to CASSLAGTGGNQPQHF.

To note about this clone: Additional DNA sequences in this sample encode the identical CDR3. The rearrangement uses TRBV6-6 and TRBJ1-3; weak D call: TRBD1 (5 bases). This CDR3 is 14 amino acids long. With 6 bases removed from V and 2 bases from J, the gap between germline ends came to 11 bases. Germline V lookup: CDR1 MNHNY, CDR2 SVGAGI (reference sequence). The CDR3 is CASRAPGTGNTIYF. In DNA, the CDR3 is TGTGCCAGCAGGGCCCCAGGGACTGGAAACACCATATATTTT.

In this sample, this clone turned up a few times. This chain links TRBV4-1 with TRBJ2-1, with D unclear. This CDR3 is built from 14 residues. The germline CDR1 and CDR2 sequences are MGHRA and YSYEKL. The ends were cut back, 0 bases at V and 10 bases at J, with 13 bases in the middle. The CDR3 sequence is CASSQDIARNEQFF. CDR3 nucleotide sequence: TGCGCCAGCAGCCAAGATATTGCTAGAAACGAGCAGTTCTTC.

This rearrangement joins TRBV27 to TRBJ1-5; 12 bases are a match to TRBD1. Trimming took 5 bases from V and 5 from J; bases not matched to a gene: 4. CDR1 is MNHEY and CDR2 is SMNVEV in the germline V gene (reference sequence). The CDR3 covers 15 residues. This CDR3 is CASSPGQGAHQPQHF. In DNA form, the CDR3 reads TGTGCCAGCAGTCCGGGACAGGGGGCCCATCAGCCCCAGCATTTT.

This clone was seen a handful of times. The chain carries TRBV5-5 and TRBJ1-4, with TRBD1 matching 7 bases. The ends lost 0 bases at V and 0 bases at J; junction bases unmatched: 2. CDR1 SGHKS and CDR2 YYEKEE come from the germline V gene (reference sequence). The CDR3 extends over 16 amino acids. CDR3 DNA sequence: TGTGCCAGCAGCTTGGGACAGGGTACAACTAATGAAAAACTGTTTTTT. Its protein product is CASSLGQGTTNEKLFF.

This clone was counted between two and nine times. The chain is built from TRBV28 and TRBJ1-1; the D is unclear. The CDR3 loop spans 16 amino acids. Germline V gene sequence: CDR1 MDHEN, CDR2 SYDVKM. Deletions cut 1 base from V and 0 bases from J, with 12 bases between. The CDR3: CASSLSEARLNTEAFF. The CDR3 region has the DNA TGTGCCAGCAGTTTATCGGAGGCACGCTTGAACACTGAAGCTTTCTTT.

The rearrangement joins TRBV7-3 to TRBJ1-2; 10 bases agree with TRBD1. The trim removed 3 bases at V and 4 bases at J, leaving 5 bases unmatched. Germline V CDR1 and CDR2: SGHTA, FQGTGA. This CDR3 comprises 15 residues. CDR3 amino acids: CASSLTGGAGYGYTF. As DNA, the CDR3 is TGTGCCAGCAGCTTGACAGGGGGCGCGGGCTATGGCTACACCTTC.

The rearrangement uses TRBV27 and TRBJ1-3, with no clear D. Trimming pared 4 bases from V and 0 bases from J, leaving 19 bases between. Germline lookup yields CDR1 MNHEY and CDR2 SMNVEV (reference sequence). This CDR3 spans 18 amino acids. The CDR3 spells CASSSQHKVVNSGNTIYF. The CDR3 DNA follows: TGTGCCAGCAGTTCCCAACATAAAGTGGTCAACTCTGGAAACACCATATATTTT.

This clone has a handful of counts. The rearrangement joins TRBV6-6 to TRBJ1-3; D is perhaps TRBD1 (5 bases). The CDR3 loop spans 16 amino acids. Trimming pared 8 bases from V and 0 bases from J, leaving 17 bases between. Germline lookup yields CDR1 MNHNY and CDR2 SVGAGI (reference sequence). CDR3 sequence: CASSLTGSNSGNTIYF. The CDR3 region has the DNA TGTGCCAGCTCTCTTACAGGAAGTAACTCTGGAAACACCATATATTTT.

The chain couples TRBV5-8 to TRBJ2-1; D is unresolved. The V and J ends lost 4 bases and 10 bases respectively, with 12 bases between them. Germline V lookup: CDR1 SGHTS, CDR2 YDEGEE. The CDR3 is 12 amino acids. CDR3 sequence reads: CASSRTGWEQFF. DNA of the CDR3: TGTGCCAGCAGCCGGACCGGCTGGGAGCAGTTCTTC.

CDR3 coding DNA: TGCGCCAGCAGCTTGGCCGGGAGTAGCACAGATACGCAGTATTTT. Amino acid sequence: CASSLAGSSTDTQYF. This rearrangement joins TRBV5-1 to TRBJ2-3; tentatively, D is TRBD2 (6 bases). The CDR3 runs 15 residues. V was trimmed by 0 bases and J by 0 bases, leaving 8 bases between them. CDR1 and CDR2 (germline): SGHRS, YFSETQ.

This clone was seen only a few times. This chain joins TRBV19 and TRBJ1-1; the D gene is possibly TRBD1 (5 bases). V was pared by 2 bases and J by 0 bases, with 13 bases between. Germline values: CDR1 LNHDA, CDR2 SQIVND (reference sequence). CDR3 length: 16 residues. CDR3 in amino acids: CASSILAGQVNTEAFF. CDR3 bases: TGTGCCAGTAGTATATTGGCAGGGCAAGTGAACACTGAAGCTTTCTTT. Drawing the rest from reference TRBV19 and TRBJ1-1, the complete variable domain is DGGITQSPKYLFRKEGQNVTLSCEQNLNHDAMYWYRQDPGQGLRLIYYSQIVNDFQKGDIAEGYSVSREKKESFPLTVTSAQKNPTAFYLCASSILAGQVNTEAFFGQGTRLTVV.

V is TRBV18 and J is TRBJ1-5; D unclear. The germline V and J ends were trimmed by 3 bases and 6 bases, with 15 bases remaining between them. CDR3 size: 15 residues. CDR1 is KGHSH and CDR2 is LQKENI in the germline V gene. The CDR3 protein is CASSPTFVGGQPQHF. CDR3 coding DNA: TGTGCCAGCTCACCGACCTTCGTCGGCGGTCAGCCCCAGCATTTT.

This clone was seen once. The rearrangement joins TRBV23-1 to TRBJ1-2; a possible D gene is TRBD1 (6 bases). TRBV23-1 has ORF status, its function being uncertain. There are 15 residues in the CDR3. V was cut by 2 bases and J by 8 bases, with 18 bases left in between. The CDR3 nucleotides are TGCGCCAGCAGTCAAAGGGACGGCGAAGGGGGAGGCTACACCTTC. Its protein is CASSQRDGEGGGYTF.

The rearrangement joins TRBV9 to TRBJ1-1; D gene unclear. Germline V lookup: CDR1 SGDLS, CDR2 YYNGEE. Trimming left V 0 bases short and J 3 bases short, with 12 bases between. This CDR3 region has 15 residues. This CDR3 is CASSVEPGRDTEAFF. The CDR3 nucleotides read TGTGCCAGCAGCGTAGAGCCAGGTAGAGACACTGAAGCTTTCTTT.

The rearrangement joins TRBV7-3 to TRBJ2-5; unclear D gene. The CDR3 is made up of 13 amino acids. Germline loops: CDR1 SGHTA, CDR2 FQGTGA. Trimming stripped 2 bases from V and 3 bases from J, with 7 bases between. The CDR3 here is CASSLHREETQYF. In DNA, the CDR3 is TGTGCCAGCAGCTTACACAGAGAAGAGACCCAGTACTTC.

Only a few counts were recorded for this clone. The rearrangement links TRBV5-6 to TRBJ2-7; 15 bases match TRBD2. Germline CDR1 is SGHDT and CDR2 is YYEEEE. This CDR3 region has 17 residues. Losses at the gene ends were 4 bases for V and 0 bases for J; bases not matched to a gene: 5. The CDR3 loop is CASSAGLAGGPSYEQYV. Written as DNA, the CDR3 is TGTGCCAGCAGCGCCGGACTAGCGGGGGGGCCCTCCTACGAGCAGTACGTC.

The chain joins TRBV4-2 to TRBJ2-3; 7 bases match TRBD2. The CDR3 loop spans 16 amino acids. Trimming cost V 0 bases and J 1 base; bases outside gene matches: 4. CDR1 is LGHNA, CDR2 YNFKEQ, per germline. The DNA of the CDR3 is TGTGCCAGCAGCCAAGATCCTGGGGGGGGCACAGATACGCAGTATTTT. Amino acid sequence: CASSQDPGGGTDTQYF.

The rearrangement joins TRBV7-9 to TRBJ2-1, with D perhaps TRBD2 (6 bases). Germline V CDR1 and CDR2: SEHNR, FQNEAQ (reference sequence). The CDR3 length is 15 residues. V was cut by 5 bases and J by 5 bases, with 16 bases left in between. In DNA, the CDR3 is TGTGCCAGCAGCCCGCGGGGAAACTCTAACAATGAGCAGTTCTTC. This codes for CASSPRGNSNNEQFF.

The chain couples TRBV6-5 to TRBJ2-3, with 10 bases that match TRBD2. CDR1 is MNHEY, CDR2 SVGAGI, per germline. CDR3 size: 16 residues. V was pared by 3 bases and J by 1 base, with 4 bases of the junction left unmatched. The CDR3 loop reads CASSYASGGGTDTQYF. CDR3 bases: TGTGCCAGCAGTTATGCCAGCGGGGGGGGCACAGATACGCAGTATTTT.

The V and J genes are TRBV6-6 and TRBJ1-4; the D is unclear. CDR3 length: 12 residues. With 5 bases removed from V and 8 bases from J, the gap between germline ends came to 9 bases. From germline, CDR1 is MNHNY and CDR2 SVGAGI (reference sequence). CDR3 DNA: TGTGCCAGCAGTGCCTCGGAAGAAAAACTGTTTTTT. Its translation: CASSASEEKLFF.

The chain carries TRBV5-1 and TRBJ1-2, with a weak D call TRBD1 (6 bases). From germline, CDR1 is SGHRS and CDR2 YFSETQ. The CDR3 is 13 amino acids. V was shortened by 3 bases and J by 4 bases, with 10 bases between the two germline ends. The CDR3 spells CASSSQGTYGYTF. The CDR3 DNA reads TGCGCCAGCAGCTCACAGGGAACCTATGGCTACACCTTC.

The chain employs TRBV5-4 and TRBJ2-3; D is unresolved. The length of the CDR3 is 15 residues. The V end was cut by 0 bases, the J end by 2 bases, with 10 bases between. Per the germline V gene, CDR1 is SGHNT and CDR2 is YYREEE (reference sequence). CDR3 sequence reads: CASSLGPRITDTQYF. The CDR3 DNA sequence: TGTGCCAGCAGCTTGGGGCCGCGTATCACAGATACGCAGTATTTT.

The J gene is TRBJ1-1, the V gene TRBV24-1, with 10 nucleotides matching TRBD1. CDR3 length: 16 residues. Germline V gene lookup returns CDR1 KGHDR and CDR2 SFDVKD. V was pared by 8 bases and J by 3 bases, with 11 bases of the junction left unmatched. Here the CDR3 reads CATTRDRGRGHTEAFF. Written as DNA, the CDR3 is TGTGCCACCACCCGAGACAGGGGGCGAGGGCACACTGAAGCTTTCTTT.

The chain is built from TRBV18 and TRBJ2-1; TRBD2 aligns across 13 bases. In germline, CDR1 is KGHSH, CDR2 LQKENI. With V trimmed by 5 bases and J by 9 bases, 7 bases remained unmatched. This CDR3 comprises 15 residues. CDR3 sequence reads: CASSTTSGGVSEQFF. CDR3 bases: TGTGCCAGCTCAACCACTAGCGGGGGGGTGAGTGAGCAGTTCTTC.